This TCR beta chain was observed in a study of T cell responses to AZD1222 COVID-19 vaccine. CDR1 and CDR2 from the germline V gene are SGHAT and FQNNGV. The CDR3 runs to 14 residues. The germline V and J ends were trimmed by 1 base and 4 bases, with 5 bases remaining between them. Repertoires were generated with immunoSEQ multiplex PCR, while TCRdb's copy carries only in-frame clones and drops some. The sample records 130,000 or so clones, about 91% being singletons. The chain employs TRBV11-2 and TRBJ1-6; D not certain. The sample was peripheral blood, taken 28 days after the second AZD1222 dose. The clonotype was recovered from an adult who received the AZD1222 COVID-19 vaccine. The CDR3 nucleotides are TGTGCCAGCAGCTTAGTAGAGTATAATTCACCCCTCCACTTT. Amino acid sequence: CASSLVEYNSPLHF. The full variable domain, with the rest looked up from reference TRBV11-2 and TRBJ1-6, is EAGVAQSPRYKIIEKRQSVAFWCNPISGHATLYWYQQILGQGPKLLIQFQNNGVVDDSQLPKDRFSAERLKGVDSTLKIQPAKLEDSAVYLCASSLVEYNSPLHFGNGTRLTVT.